This T cell receptor beta chain was identified during a study of T cells in Graves' hyperthyroidism and ophthalmopathy. CDR3 length: 16 residues. Germline values: CDR1 GTSNPN, CDR2 SVGIG (reference sequence). Trimming cost V 0 bases and J 9 bases; bases outside gene matches: 14. This clonotype has only a few counts. RNA transcripts gave rise to amplified TCR beta CDR3 regions. Primed by the HTBI set, a first-round RT-PCR was run on the TCR CDR3. TCRdb reanalysed the multiplex PCR reads using MiXCR and keeps one entry per CDR3 protein. The sample includes 500,000 or so distinct CDR3 sequences, approximately 17% seen only once; the top ten take roughly 18%.

The J gene is TRBJ2-4, the V gene TRBV30, with 7 positions matching TRBD1. Sequencing was performed on blood. The source of this sequence is a woman aged 18-30 years with Graves' ophthalmopathy. Written as DNA, the CDR3 is TGTGCCTGGAGTGTACCCCAGGACTTACAGGGGAGCATTCAGTACTTC. Its protein is CAWSVPQDLQGSIQYF.